This T cell receptor (beta chain) was recorded in a study of CD8 T cells in Susac syndrome. The RNA, about 0.45 to 1 ug, was put through reverse transcription using random hexamers. Using its own MiXCR run on the immunoSEQ multiplex PCR reads, TCRdb lists one record per CDR3 protein. The profile shows tens of thousands of distinct CDR3 sequences, about 95% of them singletons. The CDR3 is 14 residues long. V was pared by 0 bases and J by 5 bases, with 10 bases between. Germline loops: CDR1 LNHDA, CDR2 SQIVND (reference sequence). While CD8+ and CD4+ T cells were isolated negatively, TEMRA cells were enriched by FACS.

Sequences were obtained from CD8+ T cells from PBMCs. V and J are TRBV19 and TRBJ1-1, with a tentative D call TRBD1 (6 bases). This TCR was recovered from a human donor with multiple sclerosis. Here the CDR3 reads CASSIDRGGTEAFF. Written as DNA, the CDR3 is TGTGCCAGTAGTATAGACAGGGGCGGAACTGAAGCTTTCTTT.